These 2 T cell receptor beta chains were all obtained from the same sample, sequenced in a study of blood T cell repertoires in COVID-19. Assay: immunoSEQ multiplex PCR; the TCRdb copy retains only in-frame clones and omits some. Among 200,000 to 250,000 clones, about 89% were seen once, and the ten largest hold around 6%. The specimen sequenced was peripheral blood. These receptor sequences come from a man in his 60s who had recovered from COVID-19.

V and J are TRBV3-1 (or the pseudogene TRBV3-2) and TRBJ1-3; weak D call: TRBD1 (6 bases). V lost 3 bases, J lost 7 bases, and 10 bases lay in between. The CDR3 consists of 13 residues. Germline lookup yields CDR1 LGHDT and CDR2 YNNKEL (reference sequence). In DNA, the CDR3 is TGTGCCAGCAGCCACAGGCAGGGGAACACCATATATTTT. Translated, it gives CASSHRQGNTIYF.

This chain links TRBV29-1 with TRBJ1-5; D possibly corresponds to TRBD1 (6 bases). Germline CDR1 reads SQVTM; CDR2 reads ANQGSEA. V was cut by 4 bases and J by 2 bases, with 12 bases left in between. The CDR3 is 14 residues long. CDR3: CSVAQGRGNQPQHF. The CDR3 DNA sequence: TGCAGCGTTGCTCAGGGGCGCGGCAATCAGCCCCAGCATTTT.